The 29 T cell receptor beta chains listed next were all sequenced from one sample in a study of cytomegalovirus exposure and HLA in healthy donors. PCR was performed using 60 Vbeta and 13 Jbeta primers. Sequencing used immunoSEQ multiplex PCR; TCRdb keeps in-frame clones, though not all of them. Here the sample spans some 180,000 clones, 77% being singletons. Sequencing was done on a sample of PBMCs. Receptors originate from a man younger than 35 in good health and CMV-seronegative.

The chain is built from TRBV2 and TRBJ2-2, with 8 bases matching TRBD2. J lost 4 bases, V lost 4 bases, and 5 bases had no gene match. The CDR3 contains 15 residues. From germline, CDR1 is SNHLY and CDR2 FYNNEI. The CDR3, as DNA: TGTGCCAGCAGTGTTCGGGGGGGCCTCACCGGGGAGCTGTTTTTT. This gives the protein CASSVRGGLTGELFF.

This clone was recorded only once. The chain has TRBV27 and TRBJ2-7; 10 positions match TRBD2. The CDR3 has 15 residues. With V trimmed by 4 bases and J by 5 bases, 8 bases remained unmatched. Germline V CDR1 and CDR2: MNHEY, SMNVEV (reference sequence). CDR3 DNA: TGTGCCAGCAGTTCGACAGCGGGAGGGCCGGACGAGCAGTACTTC. Translating it yields CASSSTAGGPDEQYF.

The genes are TRBV4-3 and TRBJ2-7; D gene uncertain. The germline V gene has CDR1 LGHNA and CDR2 YSLEER. Trimming shortened V by 0 bases and J by 1 base, and 10 bases separated the two germline ends. The CDR3 is 15 residues long. The CDR3 loop reads CASSQEKLTSYEQYF. The DNA of the CDR3 is TGCGCCAGCAGCCAAGAGAAACTCACTTCCTACGAGCAGTACTTC.

The chain employs TRBV13 and TRBJ2-7; a weak D match, TRBD2 (5 bases). Trimming took 4 bases from V and 4 from J, leaving 11 bases between them. Germline CDR1 PRHDT, CDR2 FYEKMQ (reference sequence). The CDR3 runs to 13 residues. The chain's CDR3 is CASSSSSGYEQYF. The CDR3 bases are TGTGCCAGCAGCTCTTCATCGGGGTACGAGCAGTACTTC.

V usage is TRBV30 and J usage is TRBJ2-1; 12 nucleotides agree with TRBD2. The CDR3 runs to 14 residues. From germline, CDR1 is GTSNPN and CDR2 SVGIG (reference sequence). The trim removed 8 bases at V and 6 bases at J, leaving 8 bases unmatched. The CDR3 coding sequence is TGTGCCGCTTTTCCGGGACTAGCGGGCAATGAGCAGTTCTTC. Its protein is CAAFPGLAGNEQFF.

This clone appeared a few times. V gene TRBV6-6 combines with J gene TRBJ2-7; D is possibly TRBD1 (6 bases). Trimming left V 6 bases short and J 0 bases short, with 15 bases between. Germline CDR1 reads MNHNY; CDR2 reads SVGAGI (reference sequence). This CDR3 region has 15 residues. The DNA of the CDR3 is TGTGCCAGCAGAGCCCTCCGACAGGCCTCCTACGAGCAGTACTTC. This codes for CASRALRQASYEQYF.

This chain connects TRBV6-6 to TRBJ2-2; D gene unclear. Germline CDR1 MNHNY, CDR2 SVGAGI (reference sequence). Deletions cut 0 bases from V and 2 bases from J, with 7 bases between. The CDR3 is made up of 15 amino acids. The CDR3 DNA reads TGTGCCAGCAGTTACTCGAACACAAACACCGGGGAGCTGTTTTTT. This encodes CASSYSNTNTGELFF.

The CDR3 here is CASSQPGQQETQYF. The CDR3 DNA sequence: TGCGCCAGCAGCCAACCCGGACAGCAAGAGACCCAGTACTTC. The chain combines TRBV4-3 with TRBJ2-5, with D possibly matching TRBD1 (6 bases). The CDR3 loop spans 14 amino acids. Trimming cost V 2 bases and J 2 bases, with 9 bases left between them. Looked up from germline, CDR1 is LGHNA and CDR2 is YSLEER.

This chain connects TRBV2 to TRBJ1-1, with 8 bases identical to TRBD1. V trimming: 6 bases; J trimming: 8 bases; junction bases outside the gene matches: 8. The germline gives CDR1 SNHLY, CDR2 FYNNEI. The CDR3 is made up of 13 amino acids. The CDR3 DNA follows: TGTGCCAGCAGGAGACAGGGGAGTGGAGAAGCTTTCTTT. Residues: CASRRQGSGEAFF.

This clone was picked up one time. V and J are TRBV4-3 and TRBJ1-2; 8 bases agree with TRBD1. This CDR3 is built from 16 residues. Trimming cost V 1 base and J 6 bases; bases outside gene matches: 10. Germline-derived CDR1 and CDR2 are LGHNA and YSLEER. As DNA, the CDR3 is TGCGCCAGCAGCCAAGCGGAGACAGGGGTTGTGGATGGCTACACCTTC. It yields the protein CASSQAETGVVDGYTF.

With respect to this clone: One junction end disagrees with the germline gene, perhaps due to a read error. The genes are TRBV7-7 and TRBJ2-7; TRBD2 aligns across 14 bases. The germline V gene encodes CDR1 SSHAT and CDR2 FNYEAQ (reference sequence). The CDR3 consists of 17 residues. CDR3 sequence reads: CASSPTPGTSGSREQYF. The CDR3 region has the DNA TGTGCTAGCAGCCCTACTCCCGGGACTAGCGGGAGTCGGGAGCAGTACTTC.

This chain joins TRBV6-5 and TRBJ1-2; tentatively, D is TRBD1 (6 bases). The germline CDR1 and CDR2 sequences are MNHEY and SVGAGI. Trimming cost V 6 bases and J 6 bases, with 17 bases left between them. The length of the CDR3 is 14 residues. The CDR3 DNA sequence: TGTGCCAGCAGGCCGACAGGCTGGCTAGATGGCTACACCTTC. Translation gives CASRPTGWLDGYTF.

This chain uses TRBV2 with TRBJ2-1, with 7 bases identical to TRBD2. The CDR3 is 14 residues long. V was pared by 7 bases and J by 8 bases, with 11 bases of the junction left unmatched. CDR1 and CDR2 from the germline V gene are SNHLY and FYNNEI. CDR3 sequence reads: CASTLRLAGDEQFF. CDR3 DNA: TGTGCCAGCACCTTAAGACTAGCTGGGGATGAGCAGTTCTTC.

J is TRBJ2-3 and V is TRBV30, with D perhaps matching TRBD1 (6 bases). The V gene lost 3 bases and the J gene lost 3 bases, with 16 bases spanning the gap. Germline assignment: CDR1 GTSNPN and CDR2 SVGIG (reference sequence). This CDR3 contains 15 residues. CDR3 in amino acids: CAWSLGAVDTDTQYF. CDR3 nucleotides: TGTGCCTGGAGCCTGGGGGCGGTAGATACAGATACGCAGTATTTT.

The chain uses TRBV5-1 and TRBJ1-2; D is perhaps TRBD1 (6 bases). Trimming shortened V by 0 bases and J by 6 bases, and 15 bases separated the two germline ends. The germline V gene has CDR1 SGHRS and CDR2 YFSETQ. The CDR3 covers 15 residues. CDR3 DNA: TGCGCCAGCAGCTTGGTTGAGACAGGTACAAATGGCTACACCTTC. It translates to CASSLVETGTNGYTF.

The V gene is TRBV6-5, the J gene TRBJ1-1; no clear D gene. The CDR3 has 15 amino acids. V was cut by 0 bases and J by 0 bases, with 8 bases left in between. Germline lookup yields CDR1 MNHEY and CDR2 SVGAGI. CDR3 sequence reads: CASSYSWRLNTEAFF. CDR3 DNA sequence: TGTGCCAGCAGTTACTCGTGGCGGTTGAACACTGAAGCTTTCTTT.

This clone was counted a few times. The chain is built from TRBV2 and TRBJ2-5; 13 bases agree with TRBD2. Trimming took 3 bases from V and 5 from J; bases not matched to a gene: 9. Germline values: CDR1 SNHLY, CDR2 FYNNEI. CDR3 length: 17 residues. DNA for the CDR3: TGTGCCAGCAGTGAGACTAGCGGGGGGTCGTTACTGGAGACCCAGTACTTC. It is translated as CASSETSGGSLLETQYF.

The chain recombines TRBV6-5 with TRBJ1-1; D may be TRBD1 (5 bases). Germline V lookup: CDR1 MNHEY, CDR2 SVGAGI. The CDR3 is 15 residues long. V dropped 8 bases and J dropped 5 bases, with 21 bases sitting between them. CDR3 bases: TGTGCCAGCGATTGGTCGCCCGGGGGGAGAACTGAAGCTTTCTTT. Translating gives CASDWSPGGRTEAFF.

In its sample, this clone was seen a few times. The chain joins TRBV29-1 to TRBJ2-7; tentatively, D is TRBD1 (7 bases). Germline V lookup: CDR1 SQVTM, CDR2 ANQGSEA. With 7 bases removed from V and 3 bases from J, the gap between germline ends came to 16 bases. The CDR3 is 13 amino acids. The CDR3: CSARGGTVYEQYF. In nucleotides, the CDR3 is TGCAGCGCCCGAGGGGGGACAGTCTACGAGCAGTACTTC.

The chain carries TRBV7-6 and TRBJ2-7; unclear D gene. This CDR3 is 15 amino acids long. In germline, CDR1 is SGHVS, CDR2 FNYEAQ. Trimming removed 1 base at V and 6 bases at J, with 16 bases between. This chain's CDR3 is CASSLGGTSTFEQYF. Written as DNA, the CDR3 is TGTGCCAGCAGCTTAGGAGGAACGTCGACTTTCGAGCAGTACTTC.

Notes on this clone: At one boundary the junction diverges from the germline segment, which might be a read error. This chain uses TRBV27 with TRBJ1-6; D is perhaps TRBD1 (6 bases). The CDR3 loop spans 17 amino acids. The germline CDR1 and CDR2 sequences are MNHEY and SMNVEV (reference sequence). The CDR3 sequence is CASSDGTLNPYYSPLHF. CDR3 bases: TGTGCCAGCAGCGACGGGACACTCAACCCCTATTATTCACCCCTCCACTTT.

This clone has a handful of counts. The V call is TRBV25-1, the J call TRBJ2-1; 9 bases align to TRBD2. Trimming took 5 bases from V and 10 from J; bases not matched to a gene: 3. The CDR3 covers 12 residues. Germline CDR1 reads MGHDK; CDR2 reads SYGVNS. CDR3 loop: CASSTAGGEQFF. The CDR3 region has the DNA TGTGCCAGCAGTACGGCGGGGGGGGAGCAGTTCTTC. Full variable domain (rest looked up from reference TRBV25-1 and TRBJ2-1): EADIYQTPRYLVIGTGKKITLECSQTMGHDKMYWYQQDPGMELHLIHYSYGVNSTEKGDLSSESTVSRIRTEHFPLTLESARPSHTSQYLCASSTAGGEQFFGPGTRLTVL.

The CDR3 loop reads CASSLWASGSYEQYF. In DNA form, the CDR3 reads TGTGCCAGCAGCTTATGGGCTAGCGGGAGTTACGAGCAGTACTTC. V gene TRBV7-6 combines with J gene TRBJ2-7; 10 nucleotides match TRBD2. Looked up from germline, CDR1 is SGHVS and CDR2 is FNYEAQ. The CDR3 length is 15 residues. With 2 bases clipped from V and 4 bases from J, the junction kept 5 bases outside the gene matches. Together with reference TRBV7-6 and TRBJ2-7, the CDR3 gives the full variable domain: GAGVSQSPRYKVTKRGQDVALRCDPISGHVSLYWYRQALGQGPEFLTYFNYEAQQDKSGLPNDRFSAERPEGSISTLTIQRTEQRDSAMYRCASSLWASGSYEQYFGPGTRLTVT.

CDR3 sequence: CSVGAGPGETQYF. The CDR3 region has the DNA TGCAGCGTTGGGGCAGGGCCTGGAGAGACCCAGTACTTC. V gene TRBV29-1 combines with J gene TRBJ2-5; tentatively, D is TRBD1 (5 bases). CDR3 size: 13 residues. The V end was cut by 4 bases, the J end by 4 bases, with 13 bases between. Germline CDR1 reads SQVTM; CDR2 reads ANQGSEA.

The chain couples TRBV11-2 to TRBJ1-3; no firm D call. V lost 5 bases, J lost 1 base, and 3 bases lay in between. CDR3 length: 12 residues. Germline V CDR1 and CDR2: SGHAT, FQNNGV. The CDR3 DNA reads as TGTGCCAGCAGCCCATCTGGAAACACCATATATTTT. It specifies CASSPSGNTIYF.

This chain uses TRBV5-6 with TRBJ1-1, with 7 positions matching TRBD1. The CDR3 extends over 16 amino acids. Germline V gene data show CDR1 as SGHDT and CDR2 as YYEEEE. V shed 3 bases and J 0 bases; nucleotides not matched to a gene: 8. The CDR3 spells CASSSQGEGLNTEAFF. CDR3 coding DNA: TGTGCCAGCAGCTCCCAGGGGGAAGGGTTGAACACTGAAGCTTTCTTT.

This rearrangement joins TRBV4-3 to TRBJ1-1; D might be TRBD1 (5 bases). The CDR3 runs to 15 residues. The V end was cut by 0 bases, the J end by 1 base, with 9 bases between. Germline CDR1 is LGHNA and CDR2 is YSLEER. The DNA for the CDR3 is TGCGCCAGCAGCCAAGATGACAGCCAGAACACTGAAGCTTTCTTT. Its protein product is CASSQDDSQNTEAFF.

This clone was counted a few times. The chain links TRBV5-1 to TRBJ2-1; the match to TRBD2 covers 9 bases. V shed 0 bases, J shed 9 bases, and the junction held 10 bases outside the gene matches. This CDR3 has 16 residues. CDR1 is SGHRS, CDR2 YFSETQ, per germline. The CDR3 region is CASSLVVAGGPIEQFF. The CDR3 DNA reads TGCGCCAGCAGCTTGGTCGTCGCGGGAGGGCCGATTGAGCAGTTCTTC.

This sequence joins TRBV11-3 and TRBJ2-2; 9 bases match TRBD1. V shed 5 bases, J shed 7 bases, and the junction held 11 bases outside the gene matches. This CDR3 region has 16 residues. CDR1 and CDR2 from the germline V gene are SGHNT and YENEEA. CDR3 loop: CASSVTGTGNGGELFF. For the CDR3, the DNA is TGTGCCAGCAGCGTTACCGGGACAGGGAATGGCGGGGAGCTGTTTTTT.